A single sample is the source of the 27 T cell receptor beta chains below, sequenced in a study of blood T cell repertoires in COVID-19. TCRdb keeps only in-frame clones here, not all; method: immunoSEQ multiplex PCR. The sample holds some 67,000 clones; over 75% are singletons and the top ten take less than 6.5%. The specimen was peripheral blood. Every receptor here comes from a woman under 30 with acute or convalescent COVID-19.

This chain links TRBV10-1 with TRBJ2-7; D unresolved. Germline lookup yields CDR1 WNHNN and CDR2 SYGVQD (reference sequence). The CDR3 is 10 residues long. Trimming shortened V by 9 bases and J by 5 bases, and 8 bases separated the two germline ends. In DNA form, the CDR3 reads TGCGCCAGGCCGGTTCACGAGCAGTACTTC. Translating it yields CARPVHEQYF.

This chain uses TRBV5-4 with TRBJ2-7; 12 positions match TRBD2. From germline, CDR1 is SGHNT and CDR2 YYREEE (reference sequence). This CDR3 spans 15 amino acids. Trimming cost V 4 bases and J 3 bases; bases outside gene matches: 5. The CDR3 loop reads CASSAWTSGDYEQYF. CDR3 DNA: TGTGCCAGCAGCGCCTGGACTAGCGGGGACTACGAGCAGTACTTC.

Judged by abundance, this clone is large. CDR3 nucleotide sequence: TGTGCCAGCAGTTTCCAGGGTACCACTGAAGCTTTCTTT. This encodes CASSFQGTTEAFF. This rearrangement joins TRBV6-5 to TRBJ1-1; perhaps TRBD1 as D (5 bases). CDR1 is MNHEY and CDR2 is SVGAGI in the germline V gene. This CDR3 has 13 amino acids. V dropped 4 bases and J dropped 4 bases, with 10 bases sitting between them.

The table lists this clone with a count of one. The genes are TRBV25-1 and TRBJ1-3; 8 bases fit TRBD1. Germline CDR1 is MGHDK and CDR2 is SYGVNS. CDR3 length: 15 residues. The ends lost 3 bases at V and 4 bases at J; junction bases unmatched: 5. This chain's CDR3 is CASSDPRGPGNTIYF. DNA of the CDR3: TGTGCCAGCAGTGACCCCAGGGGGCCGGGAAACACCATATATTTT. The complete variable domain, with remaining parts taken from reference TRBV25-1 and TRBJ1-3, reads EADIYQTPRYLVIGTGKKITLECSQTMGHDKMYWYQQDPGMELHLIHYSYGVNSTEKGDLSSESTVSRIRTEHFPLTLESARPSHTSQYLCASSDPRGPGNTIYFGEGSWLTVV.

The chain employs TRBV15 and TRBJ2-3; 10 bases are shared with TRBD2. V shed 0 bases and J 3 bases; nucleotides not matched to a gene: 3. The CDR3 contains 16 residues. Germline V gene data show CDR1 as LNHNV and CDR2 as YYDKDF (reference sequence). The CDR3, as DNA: TGTGCCACCAGCAGAGACGAAGCGGGGGGGACAGATACGCAGTATTTT. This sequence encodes CATSRDEAGGTDTQYF.

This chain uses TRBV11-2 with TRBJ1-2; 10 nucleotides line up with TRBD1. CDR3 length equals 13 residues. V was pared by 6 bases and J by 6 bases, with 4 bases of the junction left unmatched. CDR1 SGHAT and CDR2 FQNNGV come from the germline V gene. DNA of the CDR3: TGTGCCAGCAGGATGACAGGGGGCGATGGCTACACCTTC. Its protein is CASRMTGGDGYTF.

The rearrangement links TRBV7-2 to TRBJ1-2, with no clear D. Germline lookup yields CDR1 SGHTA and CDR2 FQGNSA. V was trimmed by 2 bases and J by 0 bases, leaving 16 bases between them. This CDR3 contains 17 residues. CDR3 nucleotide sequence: TGTGCCAGCAGCTTAAGGGCGGGAAGGACTGCTAACTATGGCTACACCTTC. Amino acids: CASSLRAGRTANYGYTF.

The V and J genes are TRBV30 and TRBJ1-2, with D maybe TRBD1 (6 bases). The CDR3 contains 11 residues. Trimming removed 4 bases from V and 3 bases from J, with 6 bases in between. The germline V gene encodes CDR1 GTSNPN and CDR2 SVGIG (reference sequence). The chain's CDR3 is CAWKGDYGYTF. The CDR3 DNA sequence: TGTGCCTGGAAGGGGGACTATGGCTACACCTTC.

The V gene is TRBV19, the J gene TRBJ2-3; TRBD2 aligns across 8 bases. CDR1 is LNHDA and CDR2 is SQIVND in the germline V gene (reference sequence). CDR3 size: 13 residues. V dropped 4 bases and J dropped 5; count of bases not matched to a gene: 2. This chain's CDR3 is CASSTAGGDTQYF. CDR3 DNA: TGTGCCAGTAGTACCGCGGGGGGAGATACGCAGTATTTT.

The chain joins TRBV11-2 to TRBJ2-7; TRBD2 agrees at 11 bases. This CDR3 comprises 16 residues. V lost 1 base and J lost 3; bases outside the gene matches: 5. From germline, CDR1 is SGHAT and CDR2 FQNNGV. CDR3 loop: CASSLVSSGGLYEQYF. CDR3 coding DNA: TGTGCCAGCAGCTTAGTCTCTAGCGGGGGGCTCTACGAGCAGTACTTC.

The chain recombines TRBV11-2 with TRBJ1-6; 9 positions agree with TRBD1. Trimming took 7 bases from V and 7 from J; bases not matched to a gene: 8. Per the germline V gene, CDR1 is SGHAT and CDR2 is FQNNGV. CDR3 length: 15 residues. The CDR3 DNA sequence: TGTGCCAGCACCCTAGGGGACAGGGTGAATTCACCCCTCCACTTT. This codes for CASTLGDRVNSPLHF.

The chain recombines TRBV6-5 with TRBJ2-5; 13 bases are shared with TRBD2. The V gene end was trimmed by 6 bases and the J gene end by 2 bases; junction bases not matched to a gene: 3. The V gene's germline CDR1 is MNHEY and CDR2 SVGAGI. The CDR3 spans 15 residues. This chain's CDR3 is CASRRLAGGQETQYF. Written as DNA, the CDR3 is TGTGCCAGCAGAAGACTAGCGGGGGGACAAGAGACCCAGTACTTC.

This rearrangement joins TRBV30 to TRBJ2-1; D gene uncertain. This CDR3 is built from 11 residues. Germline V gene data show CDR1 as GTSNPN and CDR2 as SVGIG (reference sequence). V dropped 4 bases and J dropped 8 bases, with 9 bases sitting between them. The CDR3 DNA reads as TGTGCCTGGAAACAGCTGGATGAGCAGTTCTTC. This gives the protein CAWKQLDEQFF.

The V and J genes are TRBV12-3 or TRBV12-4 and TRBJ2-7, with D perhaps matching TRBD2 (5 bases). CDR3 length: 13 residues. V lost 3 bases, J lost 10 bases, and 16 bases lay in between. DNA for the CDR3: TGTGCCAGCAGTTTGGGGAGCCCTCCCCCCCAGTACTTC. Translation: CASSLGSPPPQYF.

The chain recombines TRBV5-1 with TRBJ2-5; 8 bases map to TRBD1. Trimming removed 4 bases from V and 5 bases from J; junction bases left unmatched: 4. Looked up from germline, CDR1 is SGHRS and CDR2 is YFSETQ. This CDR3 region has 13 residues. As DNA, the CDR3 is TGCGCCAGCAGCAGGGACAGGTTTGAGACCCAGTACTTC. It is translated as CASSRDRFETQYF.

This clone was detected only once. The CDR3 here is CASKGQSNQPQHF. CDR3 coding DNA: TGTGCCAGCAAGGGACAGAGTAATCAGCCCCAGCATTTT. The chain couples TRBV19 to TRBJ1-5; 7 bases map to TRBD1. Per germline, CDR1 LNHDA and CDR2 SQIVND (reference sequence). The CDR3 is made up of 13 amino acids. V was clipped by 9 bases and J by 4 bases; unmatched bases: 6.

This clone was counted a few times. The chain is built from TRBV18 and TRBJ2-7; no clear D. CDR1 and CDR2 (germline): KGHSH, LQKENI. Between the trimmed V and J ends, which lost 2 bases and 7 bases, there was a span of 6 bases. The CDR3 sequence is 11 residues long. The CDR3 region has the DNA TGTGCCAGCTCACCAGGAGTAGAGCAGTACTTC. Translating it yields CASSPGVEQYF.

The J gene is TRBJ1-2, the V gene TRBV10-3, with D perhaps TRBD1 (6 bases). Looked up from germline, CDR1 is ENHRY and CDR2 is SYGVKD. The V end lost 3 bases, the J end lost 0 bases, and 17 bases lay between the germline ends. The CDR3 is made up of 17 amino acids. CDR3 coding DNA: TGTGCCATCAGTGATCCCGCAGCTAGGGGGACTAACTATGGCTACACCTTC. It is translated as CAISDPAARGTNYGYTF.

DNA of the CDR3: TGTGCCAGCAGCGACTCTTACAGGGGTTTTCGGGATGAGCAGTTCTTC. Residues: CASSDSYRGFRDEQFF. The V and J genes are TRBV5-6 and TRBJ2-1, with TRBD1 matching 7 bases. The CDR3 loop spans 16 amino acids. From germline, CDR1 is SGHDT and CDR2 YYEEEE. With V trimmed by 4 bases and J by 8 bases, 15 bases remained unmatched.

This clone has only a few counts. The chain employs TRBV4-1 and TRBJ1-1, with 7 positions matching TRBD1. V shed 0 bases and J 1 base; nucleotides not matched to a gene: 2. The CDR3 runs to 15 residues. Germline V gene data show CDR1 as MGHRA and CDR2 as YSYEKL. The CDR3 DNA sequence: TGCGCCAGCAGCCAAGACCGGGACAGGAACACTGAAGCTTTCTTT. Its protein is CASSQDRDRNTEAFF.

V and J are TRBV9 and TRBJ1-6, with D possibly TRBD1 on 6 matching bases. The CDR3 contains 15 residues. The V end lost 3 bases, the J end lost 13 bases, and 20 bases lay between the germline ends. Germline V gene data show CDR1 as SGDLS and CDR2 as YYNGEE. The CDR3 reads CASSAETGTAFPLHF. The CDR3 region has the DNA TGTGCCAGCAGCGCTGAAACAGGGACGGCCTTCCCCCTCCACTTT.

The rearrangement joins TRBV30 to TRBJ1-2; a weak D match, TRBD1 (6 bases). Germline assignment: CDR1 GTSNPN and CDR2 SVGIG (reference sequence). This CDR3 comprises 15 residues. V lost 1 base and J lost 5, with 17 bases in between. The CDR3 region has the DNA TGTGCCTGGAGTGCCTGGGCAGGGGATTCGTATGGCTACACCTTC. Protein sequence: CAWSAWAGDSYGYTF.

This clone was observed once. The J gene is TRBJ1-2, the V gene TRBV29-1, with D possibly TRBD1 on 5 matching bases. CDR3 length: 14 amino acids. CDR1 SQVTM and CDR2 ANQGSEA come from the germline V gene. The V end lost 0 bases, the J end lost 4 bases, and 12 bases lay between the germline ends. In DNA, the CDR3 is TGCAGCGTTGAAGACGGGGGGACGGCCTATGGCTACACCTTC. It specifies CSVEDGGTAYGYTF.

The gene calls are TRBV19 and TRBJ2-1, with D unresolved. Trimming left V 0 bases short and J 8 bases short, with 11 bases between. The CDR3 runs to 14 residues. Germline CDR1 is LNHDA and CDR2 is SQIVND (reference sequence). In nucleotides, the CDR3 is TGTGCCAGTAGTATAGAGCCAGGATCGGATGAGCAGTTCTTC. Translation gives CASSIEPGSDEQFF.

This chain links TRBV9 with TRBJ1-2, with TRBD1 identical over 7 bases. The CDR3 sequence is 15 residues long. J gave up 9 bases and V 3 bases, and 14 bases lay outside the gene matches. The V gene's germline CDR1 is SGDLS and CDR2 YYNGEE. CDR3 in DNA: TGTGCCAGCAGCGGTGGAACGTCGGGACAGTATCGCTACACCTTC. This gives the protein CASSGGTSGQYRYTF.

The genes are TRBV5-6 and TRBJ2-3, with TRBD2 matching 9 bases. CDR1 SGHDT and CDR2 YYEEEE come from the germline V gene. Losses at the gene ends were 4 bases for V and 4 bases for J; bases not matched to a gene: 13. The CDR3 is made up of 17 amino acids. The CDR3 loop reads CASSPPTPSGVADTQYF. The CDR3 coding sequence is TGTGCCAGCAGCCCTCCGACCCCTAGCGGGGTGGCAGATACGCAGTATTTT.

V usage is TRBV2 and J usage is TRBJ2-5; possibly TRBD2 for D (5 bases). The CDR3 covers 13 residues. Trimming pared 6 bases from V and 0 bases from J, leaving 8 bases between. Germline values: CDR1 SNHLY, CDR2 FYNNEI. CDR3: CASRLEYQETQYF. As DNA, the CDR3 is TGTGCCAGCAGACTAGAGTACCAAGAGACCCAGTACTTC.